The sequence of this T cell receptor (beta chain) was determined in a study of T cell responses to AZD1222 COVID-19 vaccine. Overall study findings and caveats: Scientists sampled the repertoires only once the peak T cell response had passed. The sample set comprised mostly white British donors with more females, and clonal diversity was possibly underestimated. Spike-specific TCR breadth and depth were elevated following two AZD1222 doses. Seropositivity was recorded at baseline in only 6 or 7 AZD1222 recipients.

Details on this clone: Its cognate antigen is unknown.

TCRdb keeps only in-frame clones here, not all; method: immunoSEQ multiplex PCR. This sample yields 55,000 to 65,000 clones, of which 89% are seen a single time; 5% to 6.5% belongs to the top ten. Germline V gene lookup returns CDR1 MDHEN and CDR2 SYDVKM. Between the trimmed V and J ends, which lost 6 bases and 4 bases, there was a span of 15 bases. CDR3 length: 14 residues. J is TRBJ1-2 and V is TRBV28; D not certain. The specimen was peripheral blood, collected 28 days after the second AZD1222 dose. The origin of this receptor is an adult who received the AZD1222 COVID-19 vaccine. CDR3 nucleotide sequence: TGTGCCAGCAGCGTAGAGTGGGCAGCCTATGGCTACACCTTC. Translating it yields CASSVEWAAYGYTF.